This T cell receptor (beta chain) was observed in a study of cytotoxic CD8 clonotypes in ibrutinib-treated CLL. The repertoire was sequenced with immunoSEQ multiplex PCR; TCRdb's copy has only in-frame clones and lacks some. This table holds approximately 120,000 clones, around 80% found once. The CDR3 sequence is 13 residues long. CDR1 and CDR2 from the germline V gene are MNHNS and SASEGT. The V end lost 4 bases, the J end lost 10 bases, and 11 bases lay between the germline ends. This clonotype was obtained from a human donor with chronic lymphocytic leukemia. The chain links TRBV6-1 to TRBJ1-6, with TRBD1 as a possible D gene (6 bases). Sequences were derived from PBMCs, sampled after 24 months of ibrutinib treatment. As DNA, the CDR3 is TGTGCCAGCAGTGGCAGGGGCCAATCACCCCTCCACTTT. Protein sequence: CASSGRGQSPLHF.